The 21 T cell receptor beta chains presented below share a single source sample, sequenced in a study of response to subunit inactivated influenza vaccine. Each CDR3 protein is one row after TCRdb ran MiXCR on the RT-PCR reads. This sample has roughly 630,000 distinct CDR3 sequences; approximately 14% occur once, and the top ten carry 7.6%. The material was PBMCs from blood, obtained 14 days before vaccination. The source of these receptors is a man between 45 and 60 years old who received an inactivated influenza vaccine.

The genes are TRBV5-1 and TRBJ2-5, with 9 nucleotides matching TRBD2. The V segment lost 1 base and the J segment 5 bases; nucleotides outside the gene matches: 6. The CDR3 loop spans 15 amino acids. Germline CDR1 reads SGHRS; CDR2 reads YFSETQ. The CDR3 DNA follows: TGCGCCAGCAGCTTGAGGCGGCTAGCGGGGGAGACCCAGTACTTC. Amino acid sequence: CASSLRRLAGETQYF. Based on the CDR3 plus reference TRBV5-1 and TRBJ2-5, the full variable domain is KAGVTQTPRYLIKTRGQQVTLSCSPISGHRSVSWYQQTPGQGLQFLFEYFSETQRNKGNFPGRFSGRQFSNSRSEMNVSTLELGDSALYLCASSLRRLAGETQYFGPGTRLLVL.

The rearrangement uses TRBV28 and TRBJ2-1, with D perhaps matching TRBD1 (5 bases). The V gene's germline CDR1 is MDHEN and CDR2 SYDVKM. This CDR3 spans 13 amino acids. With 5 bases removed from V and 2 bases from J, the gap between germline ends came to 7 bases. CDR3 DNA sequence: TGTGCCAGCAGTGCGACAGCCTACAATGAGCAGTTCTTC. It encodes CASSATAYNEQFF.

V gene TRBV10-3 combines with J gene TRBJ2-1; the D gene is possibly TRBD2 (5 bases). V was clipped by 5 bases and J by 6 bases, with 8 bases between them. The CDR3 is made up of 12 amino acids. From germline, CDR1 is ENHRY and CDR2 SYGVKD. CDR3 protein: CAISSSGNEQFF. The CDR3 DNA follows: TGTGCCATCAGTTCCAGCGGCAATGAGCAGTTCTTC.

This clonotype was observed a few times. The J gene is TRBJ2-5, the V gene TRBV29-1; no clear D gene. V shed 6 bases and J shed 1 base, with 12 bases lying between them. Germline CDR1 SQVTM, CDR2 ANQGSEA. The CDR3 runs 13 residues. The chain's CDR3 is CSVQTTFQETQYF. Here the CDR3 DNA reads TGCAGCGTCCAAACGACCTTCCAAGAGACCCAGTACTTC.

The chain combines TRBV27 with TRBJ1-6, with 7 bases identical to TRBD1. CDR1 is MNHEY, CDR2 SMNVEV, per germline (reference sequence). V shed 4 bases, J shed 0 bases, and the junction held 9 bases outside the gene matches. The CDR3 contains 18 residues. CDR3 loop: CASSYRTGVSSYNSPLHF. Here the CDR3 DNA reads TGTGCCAGCAGTTATCGAACAGGGGTCTCCTCCTATAATTCACCCCTCCACTTT.

This clonotype was seen only a few times. The chain recombines TRBV5-1 with TRBJ2-3, with D possibly TRBD2 on 5 matching bases. The CDR3 has 16 amino acids. The ends were cut back, 2 bases at V and 4 bases at J, with 17 bases in the middle. Germline V lookup: CDR1 SGHRS, CDR2 YFSETQ. This chain's CDR3 is CASSLPHGVGSDTQYF. CDR3 DNA sequence: TGCGCCAGCAGCTTACCTCACGGGGTAGGCTCAGATACGCAGTATTTT.

This rearrangement joins TRBV2 to TRBJ2-5; 12 bases agree with TRBD2. This CDR3 has 16 amino acids. Germline assignment: CDR1 SNHLY and CDR2 FYNNEI. V shed 5 bases and J 5 bases; nucleotides not matched to a gene: 9. The CDR3 spells CASSPEGLAGYETQYF. CDR3 sequence (DNA): TGTGCCAGCAGTCCAGAAGGACTAGCGGGATATGAGACCCAGTACTTC. The full variable domain, completed using reference TRBV2 and TRBJ2-5, is EPEVTQTPSHQVTQMGQEVILRCVPISNHLYFYWYRQILGQKVEFLVSFYNNEISEKSEIFDDQFSVERPDGSNFTLKIRSTKLEDSAMYFCASSPEGLAGYETQYFGPGTRLLVL.

In its sample, this clonotype was seen a few times. The chain links TRBV3-1 to TRBJ2-5, with TRBD2 matching 10 bases. The germline V gene has CDR1 LGHDT and CDR2 YNNKEL (reference sequence). This CDR3 is built from 16 residues. The ends lost 0 bases at V and 6 bases at J; junction bases unmatched: 7. The CDR3 DNA reads TGTGCCAGCAGCCAAGATCCCACTAGCGGGGCTCAGACCCAGTACTTC. Protein sequence: CASSQDPTSGAQTQYF.

The chain links TRBV18 to TRBJ2-1; 7 bases fit TRBD2. Germline-derived CDR1 and CDR2 are KGHSH and LQKENI. The CDR3 contains 17 residues. Unmatched junction bases numbered 16, after V lost 3 bases and J lost 8 bases. The CDR3 DNA sequence: TGTGCCAGCTCACCCCCCGGGCTAGCGGTGTCCGCAGATGAGCAGTTCTTC. Its translation is CASSPPGLAVSADEQFF.

The DNA for the CDR3 is TGCAGCGTTTGGAACGGCGGGGCCAACGTCCTGACTTTC. Its translation: CSVWNGGANVLTF. V usage is TRBV29-1 and J usage is TRBJ2-6; D is unresolved. This CDR3 is 13 amino acids long. The V end was cut by 5 bases, the J end by 4 bases, with 9 bases between. Germline V CDR1 and CDR2: SQVTM, ANQGSEA.

The rearrangement links TRBV12-3 or TRBV12-4 to TRBJ1-6; unclear D gene. V was clipped by 3 bases and J by 11 bases, with 17 bases between them. The CDR3 spans 15 residues. The CDR3 loop reads CASSLDGPVSTPLHF. CDR3 bases: TGTGCCAGCAGTTTGGACGGCCCAGTTTCGACACCCCTCCACTTT.

This clonotype has a handful of counts. This rearrangement joins TRBV20-1 to TRBJ2-1; 9 bases align to TRBD2. From germline, CDR1 is DFQATT and CDR2 SNEGSKA (reference sequence). The CDR3 is 15 amino acids. The ends lost 3 bases at V and 4 bases at J; junction bases unmatched: 7. The CDR3 DNA reads TGCAGTGCTAGCCGAGCGACTAGCGGATACAATGAGCAGTTCTTC. Translation gives CSASRATSGYNEQFF.

The chain recombines TRBV4-1 with TRBJ2-2; TRBD2 might be the D (5 bases). The germline V gene has CDR1 MGHRA and CDR2 YSYEKL. V was clipped by 2 bases and J by 9 bases, with 22 bases between them. The CDR3 runs 17 residues. The CDR3 coding sequence is TGCGCCAGCAGCCAACAAATCCCCGGACTCGTTGCTTGGGAGCTGTTTTTT. This sequence encodes CASSQQIPGLVAWELFF.

This clonotype was counted between two and nine times. This rearrangement joins TRBV9 to TRBJ2-7; 10 bases align to TRBD1. Germline V CDR1 and CDR2: SGDLS, YYNGEE. With V trimmed by 3 bases and J by 9 bases, 12 bases remained unmatched. This CDR3 spans 15 amino acids. CDR3 loop: CASSAGGQGVLGQYF. CDR3 nucleotide sequence: TGTGCCAGCAGCGCGGGAGGACAGGGGGTTCTAGGGCAGTACTTC.

This clonotype was seen many times. The genes are TRBV6-1 and TRBJ1-5; no clear D. Between the trimmed V and J ends, which lost 8 bases and 0 bases, there was a span of 11 bases. CDR1 and CDR2 (germline): MNHNS, SASEGT. This CDR3 has 14 amino acids. The CDR3 here is CASRGGSSNQPQHF. The CDR3 bases are TGTGCCAGCCGAGGCGGTTCTAGCAATCAGCCCCAGCATTTT.

In its sample, this clonotype was seen a few times. The chain combines TRBV28 with TRBJ2-1, with 11 bases lining up with TRBD2. The CDR3 sequence is 15 residues long. The germline V gene encodes CDR1 MDHEN and CDR2 SYDVKM. Germline trimming cut 5 bases from V and 5 bases from J; bases unmatched to any gene: 5. The CDR3 spells CASSPSGRTHNEQFF. Written as DNA, the CDR3 is TGTGCCAGCAGTCCTAGCGGGAGGACCCACAATGAGCAGTTCTTC.

This chain connects TRBV3-1 to TRBJ2-7; 7 bases are a match to TRBD2. The CDR3 consists of 16 residues. J lost 2 bases, V lost 0 bases, and 7 bases had no gene match. Per the germline V gene, CDR1 is LGHDT and CDR2 is YNNKEL (reference sequence). CDR3 residues: CASSQDRLAATYEQYF. CDR3 nucleotide sequence: TGTGCCAGCAGCCAAGATCGCCTAGCGGCCACCTACGAGCAGTACTTC.

This clonotype was recorded many times. The chain recombines TRBV12-3 or TRBV12-4 with TRBJ1-2; no firm D call. The V and J ends lost 2 bases and 5 bases respectively, with 6 bases between them. This CDR3 region has 12 residues. CDR3 in amino acids: CASSLRQYGYTF. In nucleotides, the CDR3 is TGTGCCAGCAGTTTACGGCAGTATGGCTACACCTTC.

A note on this clonotype: At one boundary the junction diverges from the germline segment, which might be a read error. The chain is built from TRBV6-5 and TRBJ2-7; 7 bases align to TRBD1. Germline lookup yields CDR1 MNHEY and CDR2 SVGAGI. The length of the CDR3 is 17 residues. In DNA form, the CDR3 reads TGTGCCAGCAGCTTACGTGGGACAGCTAGTTACACCTACGAGCAGTGCTTC. The encoded protein is CASSLRGTASYTYEQCF.

This chain joins TRBV21-1 and TRBJ2-7; TRBD1, the table's D call, was not compared with the DNA. TRBV21-1 has pseudogene status. This CDR3 comprises 17 residues. Here the CDR3 reads CASSKAQTGEDPYEQYF. The DNA of the CDR3 is TGTGCCAGCAGCAAAGCCCAAACAGGGGAAGACCCCTACGAGCAGTACTTC.

This chain joins TRBV29-1 and TRBJ2-1, with 8 bases identical to TRBD2. V was pared by 2 bases and J by 5 bases, with 8 bases of the junction left unmatched. Per germline, CDR1 SQVTM and CDR2 ANQGSEA. The CDR3 is 15 residues long. The CDR3: CSVEFGAGGHNEQFF. CDR3 DNA sequence: TGCAGCGTTGAATTCGGCGCGGGGGGTCACAATGAGCAGTTCTTC.